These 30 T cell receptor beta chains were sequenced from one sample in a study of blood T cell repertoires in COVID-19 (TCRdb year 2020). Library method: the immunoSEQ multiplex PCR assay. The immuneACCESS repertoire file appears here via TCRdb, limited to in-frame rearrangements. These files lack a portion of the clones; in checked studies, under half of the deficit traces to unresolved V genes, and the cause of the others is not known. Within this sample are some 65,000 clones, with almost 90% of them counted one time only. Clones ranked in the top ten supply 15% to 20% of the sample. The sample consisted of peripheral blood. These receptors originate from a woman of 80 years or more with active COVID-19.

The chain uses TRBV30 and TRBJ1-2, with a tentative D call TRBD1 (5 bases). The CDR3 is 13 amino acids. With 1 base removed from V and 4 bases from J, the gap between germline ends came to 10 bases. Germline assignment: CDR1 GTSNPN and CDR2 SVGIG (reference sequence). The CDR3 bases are TGTGCCTGGAGTGGAACGGGACTCTATGGCTACACCTTC. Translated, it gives CAWSGTGLYGYTF.

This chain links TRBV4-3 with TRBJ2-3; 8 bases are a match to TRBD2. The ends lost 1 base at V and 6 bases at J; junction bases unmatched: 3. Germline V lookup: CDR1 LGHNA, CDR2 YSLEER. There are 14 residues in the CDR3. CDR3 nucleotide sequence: TGCGCCAGCAGCCAAGCCAGGACTAGCGATACGCAGTATTTT. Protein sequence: CASSQARTSDTQYF.

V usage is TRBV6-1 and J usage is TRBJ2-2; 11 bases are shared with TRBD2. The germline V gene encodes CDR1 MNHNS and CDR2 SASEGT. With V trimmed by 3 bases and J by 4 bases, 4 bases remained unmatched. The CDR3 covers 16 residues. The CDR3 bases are TGTGCCAGCAGTGATCTAGCGGGGGGACCCACCGGGGAGCTGTTTTTT. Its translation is CASSDLAGGPTGELFF.

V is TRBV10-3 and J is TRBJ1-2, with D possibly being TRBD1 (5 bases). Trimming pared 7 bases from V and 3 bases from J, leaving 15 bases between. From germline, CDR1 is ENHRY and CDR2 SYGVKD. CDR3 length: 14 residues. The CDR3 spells CAINGAGGDYGYTF. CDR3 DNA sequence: TGTGCCATCAATGGGGCGGGGGGAGACTATGGCTACACCTTC.

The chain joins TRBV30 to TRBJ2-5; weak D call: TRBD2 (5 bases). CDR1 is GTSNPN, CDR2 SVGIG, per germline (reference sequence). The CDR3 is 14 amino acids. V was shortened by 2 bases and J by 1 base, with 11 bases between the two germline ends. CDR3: CAWSNERTQETQYF. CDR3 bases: TGTGCCTGGAGTAACGAGCGGACCCAAGAGACCCAGTACTTC.

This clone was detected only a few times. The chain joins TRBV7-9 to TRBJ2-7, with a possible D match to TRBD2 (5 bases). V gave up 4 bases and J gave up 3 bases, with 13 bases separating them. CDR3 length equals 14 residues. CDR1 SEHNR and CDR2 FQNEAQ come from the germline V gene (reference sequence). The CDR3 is CASSWTGILYEQYF. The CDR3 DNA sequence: TGTGCCAGCAGCTGGACGGGGATCCTCTACGAGCAGTACTTC.

The CDR3 here is CASSLASGSSYNEQFF. The CDR3 DNA follows: TGTGCCAGCAGCTTAGCTAGTGGGAGCTCCTACAATGAGCAGTTCTTC. The rearrangement joins TRBV11-2 to TRBJ2-1, with a tentative D call TRBD2 (5 bases). V was shortened by 1 base and J by 0 bases, with 10 bases between the two germline ends. This CDR3 region has 16 residues. The germline gives CDR1 SGHAT, CDR2 FQNNGV.

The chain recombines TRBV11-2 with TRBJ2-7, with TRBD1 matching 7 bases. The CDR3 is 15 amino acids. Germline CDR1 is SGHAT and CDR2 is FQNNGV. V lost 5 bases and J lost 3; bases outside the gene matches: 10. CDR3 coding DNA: TGTGCCAGCAGCCCCAAGGGACAGTTGGGCTACGAGCAGTACTTC. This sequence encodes CASSPKGQLGYEQYF.

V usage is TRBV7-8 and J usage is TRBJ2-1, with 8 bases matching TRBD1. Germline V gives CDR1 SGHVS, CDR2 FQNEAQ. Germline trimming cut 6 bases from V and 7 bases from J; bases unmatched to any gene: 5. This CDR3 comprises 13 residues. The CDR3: CASSLDRANEQFF. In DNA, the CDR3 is TGTGCCAGCAGTTTGGACAGGGCGAATGAGCAGTTCTTC.

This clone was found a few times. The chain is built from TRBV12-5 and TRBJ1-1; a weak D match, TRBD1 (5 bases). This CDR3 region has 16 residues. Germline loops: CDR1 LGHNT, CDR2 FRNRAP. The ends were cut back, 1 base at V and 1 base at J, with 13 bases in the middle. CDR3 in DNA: TGTGCTAGTGGTTTGGGTCTGGGGGGATGGAACACTGAAGCTTTCTTT. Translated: CASGLGLGGWNTEAFF.

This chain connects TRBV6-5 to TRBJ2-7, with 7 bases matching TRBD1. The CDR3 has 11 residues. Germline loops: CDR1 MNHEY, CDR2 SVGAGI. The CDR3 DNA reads TGTGCAGGGGGCAATCGATACGAGCAGTACTTC. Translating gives CAGGNRYEQYF.

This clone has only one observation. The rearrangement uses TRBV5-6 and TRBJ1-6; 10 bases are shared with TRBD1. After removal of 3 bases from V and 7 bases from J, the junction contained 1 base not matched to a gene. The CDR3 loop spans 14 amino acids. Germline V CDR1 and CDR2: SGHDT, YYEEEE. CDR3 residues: CASSSGQGNSPLHF. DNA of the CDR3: TGTGCCAGCAGCTCGGGACAGGGGAATTCACCCCTCCACTTT.

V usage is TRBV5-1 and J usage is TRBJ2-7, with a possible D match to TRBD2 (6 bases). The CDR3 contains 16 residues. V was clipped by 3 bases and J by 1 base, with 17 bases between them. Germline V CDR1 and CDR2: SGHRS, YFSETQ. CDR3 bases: TGCGCCAGCAGCTCTCGACCTGGCGGGGTATCCTACGAGCAGTACTTC. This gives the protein CASSSRPGGVSYEQYF. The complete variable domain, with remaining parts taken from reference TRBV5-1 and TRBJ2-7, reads KAGVTQTPRYLIKTRGQQVTLSCSPISGHRSVSWYQQTPGQGLQFLFEYFSETQRNKGNFPGRFSGRQFSNSRSEMNVSTLELGDSALYLCASSSRPGGVSYEQYFGPGTRLTVT.

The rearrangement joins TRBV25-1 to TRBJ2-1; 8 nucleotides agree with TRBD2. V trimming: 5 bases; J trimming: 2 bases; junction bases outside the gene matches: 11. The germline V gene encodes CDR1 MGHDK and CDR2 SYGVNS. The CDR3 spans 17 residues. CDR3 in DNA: TGTGCCAGCAGTAACTCCGGGCGGGGGGCGGCCTACAATGAGCAGTTCTTC. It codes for CASSNSGRGAAYNEQFF.

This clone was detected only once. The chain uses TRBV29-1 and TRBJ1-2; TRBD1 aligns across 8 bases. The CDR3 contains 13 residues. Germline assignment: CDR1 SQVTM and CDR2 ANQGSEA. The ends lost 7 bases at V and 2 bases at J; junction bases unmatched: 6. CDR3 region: CSASDRANYGYTF. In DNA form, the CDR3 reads TGCAGCGCCTCGGACAGGGCCAACTATGGCTACACCTTC.

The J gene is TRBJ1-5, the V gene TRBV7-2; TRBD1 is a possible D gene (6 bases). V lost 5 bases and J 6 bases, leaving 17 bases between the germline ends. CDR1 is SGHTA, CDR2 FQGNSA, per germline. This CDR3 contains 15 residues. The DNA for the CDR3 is TGTGCCAGCAGCCAGACTCGCGGGGGGCTTCAGCCCCAGCATTTT. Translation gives CASSQTRGGLQPQHF.

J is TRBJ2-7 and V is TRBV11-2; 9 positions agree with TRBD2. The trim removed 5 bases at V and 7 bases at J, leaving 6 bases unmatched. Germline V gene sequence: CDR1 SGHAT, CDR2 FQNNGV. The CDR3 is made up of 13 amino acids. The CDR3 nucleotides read TGTGCCAGCAGCACTGGACTAGCGAGGGAGCAGTACTTC. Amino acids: CASSTGLAREQYF.

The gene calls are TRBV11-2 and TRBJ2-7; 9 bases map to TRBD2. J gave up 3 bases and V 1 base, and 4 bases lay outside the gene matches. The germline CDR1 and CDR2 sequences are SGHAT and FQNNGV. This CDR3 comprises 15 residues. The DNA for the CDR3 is TGTGCCAGCAGCTTAGCACCTAGCGGGGACTACGAGCAGTACTTC. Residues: CASSLAPSGDYEQYF.

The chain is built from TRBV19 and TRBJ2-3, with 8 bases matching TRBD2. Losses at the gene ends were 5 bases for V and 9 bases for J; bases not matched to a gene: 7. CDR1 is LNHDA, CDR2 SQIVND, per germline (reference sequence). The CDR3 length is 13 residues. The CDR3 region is CASSPRLALTQYF. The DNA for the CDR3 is TGTGCCAGTAGTCCCAGACTAGCGCTAACGCAGTATTTT. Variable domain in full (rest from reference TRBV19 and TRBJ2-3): DGGITQSPKYLFRKEGQNVTLSCEQNLNHDAMYWYRQDPGQGLRLIYYSQIVNDFQKGDIAEGYSVSREKKESFPLTVTSAQKNPTAFYLCASSPRLALTQYFGPGTRLTVL.

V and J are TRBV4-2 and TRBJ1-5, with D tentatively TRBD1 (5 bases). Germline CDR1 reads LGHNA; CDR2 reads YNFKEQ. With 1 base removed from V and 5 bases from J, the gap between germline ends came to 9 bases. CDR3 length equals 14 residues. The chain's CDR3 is CASSQVQGYQPQHF. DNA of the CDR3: TGTGCCAGCAGCCAAGTCCAGGGATATCAGCCCCAGCATTTT.

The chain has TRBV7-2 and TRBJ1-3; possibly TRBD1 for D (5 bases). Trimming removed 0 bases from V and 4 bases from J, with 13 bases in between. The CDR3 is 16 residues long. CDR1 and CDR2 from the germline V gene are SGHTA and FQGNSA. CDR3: CASSLAPGSGGNTIYF. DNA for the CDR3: TGTGCCAGCAGCTTAGCCCCAGGGTCGGGCGGAAACACCATATATTTT. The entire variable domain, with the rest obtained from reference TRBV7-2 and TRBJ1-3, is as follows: GAGVSQSPSNKVTEKGKDVELRCDPISGHTALYWYRQSLGQGLEFLIYFQGNSAPDKSGLPSDRFSAERTGGSVSTLTIQRTQQEDSAVYLCASSLAPGSGGNTIYFGEGSWLTVV.

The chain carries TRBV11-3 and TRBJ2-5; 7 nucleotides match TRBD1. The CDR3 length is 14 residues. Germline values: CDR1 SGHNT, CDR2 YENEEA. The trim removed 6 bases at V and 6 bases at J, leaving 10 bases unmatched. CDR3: CASSPGDREQTQYF. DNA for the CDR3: TGTGCCAGCAGTCCAGGCGACAGGGAACAGACCCAGTACTTC.

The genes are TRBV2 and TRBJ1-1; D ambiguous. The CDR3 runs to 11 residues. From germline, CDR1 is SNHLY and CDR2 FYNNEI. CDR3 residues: CARQENTEAFF. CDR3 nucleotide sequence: TGTGCACGCCAGGAGAACACTGAAGCTTTCTTT.

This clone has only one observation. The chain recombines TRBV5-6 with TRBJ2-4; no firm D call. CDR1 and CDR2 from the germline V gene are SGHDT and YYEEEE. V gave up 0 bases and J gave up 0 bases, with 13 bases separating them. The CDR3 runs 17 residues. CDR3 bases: TGTGCCAGCAGCTTGGGTCTAGAAAATCTAGCCAAAAACATTCAGTACTTC. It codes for CASSLGLENLAKNIQYF.

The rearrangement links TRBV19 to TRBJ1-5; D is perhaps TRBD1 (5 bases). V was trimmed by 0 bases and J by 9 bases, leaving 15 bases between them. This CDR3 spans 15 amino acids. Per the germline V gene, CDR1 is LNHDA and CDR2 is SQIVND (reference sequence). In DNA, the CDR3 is TGTGCCAGTAGTATAGAAGCAAGCTTAGGGGCGCCCCAGCATTTT. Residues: CASSIEASLGAPQHF.

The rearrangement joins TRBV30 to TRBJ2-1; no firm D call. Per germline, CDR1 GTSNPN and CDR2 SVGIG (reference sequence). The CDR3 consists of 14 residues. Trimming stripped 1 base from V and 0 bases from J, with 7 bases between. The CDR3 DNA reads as TGTGCCTGGAGTGGTCGGTTCTCCTACAATGAGCAGTTCTTC. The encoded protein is CAWSGRFSYNEQFF.

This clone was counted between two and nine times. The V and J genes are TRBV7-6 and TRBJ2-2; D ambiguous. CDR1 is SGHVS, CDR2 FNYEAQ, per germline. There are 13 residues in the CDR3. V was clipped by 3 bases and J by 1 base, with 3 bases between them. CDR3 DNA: TGTGCCAGCAGCTTTATGAACACCGGGGAGCTGTTTTTT. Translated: CASSFMNTGELFF.

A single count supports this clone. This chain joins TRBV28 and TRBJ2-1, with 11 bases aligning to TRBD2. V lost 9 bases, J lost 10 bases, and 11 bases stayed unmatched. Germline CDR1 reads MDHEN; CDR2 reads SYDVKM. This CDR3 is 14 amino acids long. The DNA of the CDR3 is TGTGCCAGTGGTGATAGCGGGGGGGCCGAAGAGCAGTTCTTC. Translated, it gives CASGDSGGAEEQFF.

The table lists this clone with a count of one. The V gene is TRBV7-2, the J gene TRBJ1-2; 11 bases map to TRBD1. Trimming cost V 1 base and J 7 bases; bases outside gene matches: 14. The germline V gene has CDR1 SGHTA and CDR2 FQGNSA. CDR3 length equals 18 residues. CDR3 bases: TGTGCCAGCAGCTTAGAATGGGGATCGTCCGGGACAGGGGGTGGCTACACCTTC. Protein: CASSLEWGSSGTGGGYTF.

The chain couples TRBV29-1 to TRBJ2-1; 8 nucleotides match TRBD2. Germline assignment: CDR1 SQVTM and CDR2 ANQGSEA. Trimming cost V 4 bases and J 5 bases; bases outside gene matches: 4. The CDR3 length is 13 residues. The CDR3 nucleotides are TGCAGCGTTGGGCGGGGGGCCGACAATGAGCAGTTCTTC. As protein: CSVGRGADNEQFF.